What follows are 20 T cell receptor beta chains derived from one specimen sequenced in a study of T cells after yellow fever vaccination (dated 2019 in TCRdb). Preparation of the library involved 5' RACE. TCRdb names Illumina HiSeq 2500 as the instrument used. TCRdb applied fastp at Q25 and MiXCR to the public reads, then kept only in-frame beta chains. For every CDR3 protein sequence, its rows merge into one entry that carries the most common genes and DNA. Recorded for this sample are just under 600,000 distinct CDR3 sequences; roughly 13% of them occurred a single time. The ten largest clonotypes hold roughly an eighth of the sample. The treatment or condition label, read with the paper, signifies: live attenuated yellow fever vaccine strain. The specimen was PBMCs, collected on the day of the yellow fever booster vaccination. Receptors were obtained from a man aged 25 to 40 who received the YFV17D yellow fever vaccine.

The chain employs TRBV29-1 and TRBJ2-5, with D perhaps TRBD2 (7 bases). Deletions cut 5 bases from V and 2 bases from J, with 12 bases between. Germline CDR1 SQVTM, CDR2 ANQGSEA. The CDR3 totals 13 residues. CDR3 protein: CSVRGAQQETQYF. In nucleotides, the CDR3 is TGCAGCGTTCGGGGGGCGCAACAAGAGACCCAGTACTTC.

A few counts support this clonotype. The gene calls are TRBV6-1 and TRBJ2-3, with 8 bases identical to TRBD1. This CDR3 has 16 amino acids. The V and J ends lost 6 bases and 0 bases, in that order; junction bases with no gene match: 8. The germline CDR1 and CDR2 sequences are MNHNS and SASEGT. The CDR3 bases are TGTGCCAGCAGCACAGGGGGAACGCTTAGCACAGATACGCAGTATTTT. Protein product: CASSTGGTLSTDTQYF.

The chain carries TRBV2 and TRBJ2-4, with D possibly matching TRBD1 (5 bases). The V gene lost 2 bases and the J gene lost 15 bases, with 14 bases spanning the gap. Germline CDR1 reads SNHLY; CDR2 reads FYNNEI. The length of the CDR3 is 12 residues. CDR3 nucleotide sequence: TGTGCCAGCAGTGAACAGGGTGACAGACGGTACTTC. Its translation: CASSEQGDRRYF. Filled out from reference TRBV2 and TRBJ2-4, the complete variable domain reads EPEVTQTPSHQVTQMGQEVILRCVPISNHLYFYWYRQILGQKVEFLVSFYNNEISEKSEIFDDQFSVERPDGSNFTLKIRSTKLEDSAMYFCASSEQGDRRYFGAGTRLSVL.

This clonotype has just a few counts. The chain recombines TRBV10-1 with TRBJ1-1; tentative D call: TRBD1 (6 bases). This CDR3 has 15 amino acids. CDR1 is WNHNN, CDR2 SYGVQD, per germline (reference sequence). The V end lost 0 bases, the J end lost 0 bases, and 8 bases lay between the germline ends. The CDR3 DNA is TGCGCCAGCAGTGAGTCTACAGGGTTGAACACTGAAGCTTTCTTT. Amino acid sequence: CASSESTGLNTEAFF.

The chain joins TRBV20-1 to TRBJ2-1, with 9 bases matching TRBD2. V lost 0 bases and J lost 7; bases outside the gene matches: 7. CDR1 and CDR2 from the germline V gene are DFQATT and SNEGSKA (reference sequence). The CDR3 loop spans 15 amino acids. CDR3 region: CSARDRGTSSNEQFF. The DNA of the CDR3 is TGCAGTGCTAGAGATCGTGGGACTAGCTCAAATGAGCAGTTCTTC.

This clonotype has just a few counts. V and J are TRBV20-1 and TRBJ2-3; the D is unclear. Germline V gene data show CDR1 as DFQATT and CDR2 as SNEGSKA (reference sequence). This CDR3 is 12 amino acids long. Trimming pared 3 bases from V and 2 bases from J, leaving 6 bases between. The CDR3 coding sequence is TGCAGTGCTAGGGGGAACACAGATACGCAGTATTTT. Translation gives CSARGNTDTQYF.

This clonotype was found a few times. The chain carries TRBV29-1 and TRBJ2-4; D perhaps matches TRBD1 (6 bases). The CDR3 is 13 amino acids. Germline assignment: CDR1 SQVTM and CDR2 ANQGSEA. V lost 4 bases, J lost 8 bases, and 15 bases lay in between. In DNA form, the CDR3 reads TGCAGCGTTGGGACAGCCGGTTTTGACATTCAGTACTTC. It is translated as CSVGTAGFDIQYF.

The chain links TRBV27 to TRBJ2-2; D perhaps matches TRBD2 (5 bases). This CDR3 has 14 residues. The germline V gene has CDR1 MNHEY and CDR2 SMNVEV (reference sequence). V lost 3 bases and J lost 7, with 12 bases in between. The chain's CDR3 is CASSFKEGIGELFF. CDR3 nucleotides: TGTGCCAGCAGTTTTAAAGAGGGCATCGGGGAGCTGTTTTTT.

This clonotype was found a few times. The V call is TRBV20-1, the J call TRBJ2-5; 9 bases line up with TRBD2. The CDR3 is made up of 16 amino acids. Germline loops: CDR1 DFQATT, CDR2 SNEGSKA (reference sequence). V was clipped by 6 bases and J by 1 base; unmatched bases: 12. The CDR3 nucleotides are TGCAGTGCCCCCCCCGGGGTAGCGGGAGTCCAAGAGACCCAGTACTTC. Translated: CSAPPGVAGVQETQYF.

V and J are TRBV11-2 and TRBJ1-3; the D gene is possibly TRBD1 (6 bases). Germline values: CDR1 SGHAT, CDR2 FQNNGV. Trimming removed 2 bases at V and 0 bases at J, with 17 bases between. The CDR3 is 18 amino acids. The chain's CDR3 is CASSLYPSGQTSGNTIYF. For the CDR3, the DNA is TGTGCCAGCAGCTTATACCCATCGGGACAAACCTCTGGAAACACCATATATTTT.

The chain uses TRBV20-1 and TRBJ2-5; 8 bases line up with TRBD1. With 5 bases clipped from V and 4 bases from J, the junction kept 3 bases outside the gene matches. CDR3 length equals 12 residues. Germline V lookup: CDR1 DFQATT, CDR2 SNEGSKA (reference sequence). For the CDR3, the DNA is TGCAGTGCTCGGACAGGGACAGAGACCCAGTACTTC. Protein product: CSARTGTETQYF.

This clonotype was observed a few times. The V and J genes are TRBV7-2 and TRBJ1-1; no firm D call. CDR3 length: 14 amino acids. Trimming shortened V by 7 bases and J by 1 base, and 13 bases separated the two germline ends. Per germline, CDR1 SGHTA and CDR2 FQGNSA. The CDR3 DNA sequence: TGTGCCAGCACCCGGGTTTGGGAGAACACTGAAGCTTTCTTT. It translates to CASTRVWENTEAFF.

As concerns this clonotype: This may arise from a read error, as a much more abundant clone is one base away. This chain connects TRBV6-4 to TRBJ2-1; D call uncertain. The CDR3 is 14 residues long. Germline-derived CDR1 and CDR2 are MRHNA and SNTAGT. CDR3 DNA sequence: TGTGCCAGCAGTGTAGACTCCTCTTACACTGAGCAGTTCTTC. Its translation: CASSVDSSYTEQFF.

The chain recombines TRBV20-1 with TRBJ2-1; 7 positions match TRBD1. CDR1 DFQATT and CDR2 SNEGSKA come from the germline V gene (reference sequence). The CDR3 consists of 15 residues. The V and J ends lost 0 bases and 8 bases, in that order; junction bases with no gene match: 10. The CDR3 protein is CSARDRVRGTDEQFF. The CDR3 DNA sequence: TGCAGTGCTAGAGATCGGGTCAGGGGGACCGATGAGCAGTTCTTC.

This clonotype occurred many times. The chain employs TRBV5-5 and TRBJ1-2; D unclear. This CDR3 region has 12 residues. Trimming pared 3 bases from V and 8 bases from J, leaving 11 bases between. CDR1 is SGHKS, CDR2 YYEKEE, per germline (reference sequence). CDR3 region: CASSWRVEGYTF. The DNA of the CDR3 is TGTGCCAGCAGCTGGCGGGTGGAAGGCTACACCTTC.

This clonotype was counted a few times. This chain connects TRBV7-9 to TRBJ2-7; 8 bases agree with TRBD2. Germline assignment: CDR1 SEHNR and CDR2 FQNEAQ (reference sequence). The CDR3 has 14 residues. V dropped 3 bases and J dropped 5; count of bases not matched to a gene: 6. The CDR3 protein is CASSFSGRAHEQYF. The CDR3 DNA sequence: TGTGCCAGCAGCTTTTCCGGGAGGGCCCACGAGCAGTACTTC.

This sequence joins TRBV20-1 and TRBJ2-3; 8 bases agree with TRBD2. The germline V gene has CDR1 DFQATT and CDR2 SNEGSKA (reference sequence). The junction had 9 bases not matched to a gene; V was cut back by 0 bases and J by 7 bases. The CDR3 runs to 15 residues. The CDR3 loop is CSAREWGSGGNTQYF. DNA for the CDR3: TGCAGTGCTAGAGAGTGGGGCAGCGGGGGAAATACGCAGTATTTT.

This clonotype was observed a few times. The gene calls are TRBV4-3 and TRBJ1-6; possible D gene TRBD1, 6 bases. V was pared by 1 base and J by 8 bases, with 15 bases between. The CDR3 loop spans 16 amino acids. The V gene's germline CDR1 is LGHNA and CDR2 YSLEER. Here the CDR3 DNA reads TGCGCCAGCAGCCAAGGAGCCAGGGGACGGGATTCACCCCTCCACTTT. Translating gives CASSQGARGRDSPLHF.

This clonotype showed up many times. CDR3 in amino acids: CASSWAPGSKEETQYF. CDR3 sequence (DNA): TGTGCCAGCAGTTGGGCTCCCGGGTCAAAGGAGGAGACCCAGTACTTC. The rearrangement joins TRBV12-3 or TRBV12-4 to TRBJ2-5; no clear D. The CDR3 totals 16 residues. Trimming left V 4 bases short and J 5 bases short, with 20 bases between.

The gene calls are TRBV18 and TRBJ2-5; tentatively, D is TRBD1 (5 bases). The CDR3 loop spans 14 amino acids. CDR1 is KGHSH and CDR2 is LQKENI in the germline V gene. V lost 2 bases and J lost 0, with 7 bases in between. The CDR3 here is CASSPLDNQETQYF. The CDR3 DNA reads TGTGCCAGCTCACCATTGGACAACCAAGAGACCCAGTACTTC.